Below are 28 T cell receptor beta chains sequenced from a single sample in a study of CXCR3-negative and CXCR3-positive naive CD8 T cells. TRB cDNA was prepared as libraries by UMI-labeled 5' RACE. TCRdb re-called the 5' RACE reads and gives one entry per CDR3 protein, without DNA. The sample spans about 98,000 distinct CDR3 sequences; the ten largest clones claim 0.8% to 0.85%. Overall study findings and caveats: CXCR3-positive naive cells had TRB CDR3s that were more hydrophobic than CXCR3-negative naive cells had.

Their antigens remain unidentified. The specimen was naive CXCR3+ CD8+ T cells from blood. The subset denotes: CD45RO-CCR7+CD27+CD95- naive CD8+ T cells expressing CXCR3 (TNR3+). These TCRs come from a human donor in good health. Some clones in this sample may be carry-over from other donors' samples.

V gene TRBV5-1 combines with J gene TRBJ2-5; TCRdb gives TRBD2 as the D gene, but with no DNA this cannot be confirmed. The CDR3 has 15 residues. Per germline, CDR1 SGHRS and CDR2 YFSETQ. CDR3 protein: CASSATAGSGETQYF. Filled out from reference TRBV5-1 and TRBJ2-5, the complete variable domain reads KAGVTQTPRYLIKTRGQQVTLSCSPISGHRSVSWYQQTPGQGLQFLFEYFSETQRNKGNFPGRFSGRQFSNSRSEMNVSTLELGDSALYLCASSATAGSGETQYFGPGTRLLVL.

The chain combines TRBV28 with TRBJ2-2; TCRdb's D call, TRBD2, is unchecked because there is no DNA. CDR3 length equals 16 residues. Germline CDR1 reads MDHEN; CDR2 reads SYDVKM. The CDR3 loop is CASRREAGLHTGELFF.

The V and J genes are TRBV28 and TRBJ2-2; the D call of TRBD2 rests on TCRdb alone, since no DNA is present to check it. Germline values: CDR1 MDHEN, CDR2 SYDVKM. This CDR3 has 15 residues. Here the CDR3 reads CASGRSGGEAGELFF.

V usage is TRBV7-8 and J usage is TRBJ2-3. The germline V gene has CDR1 SGHVS and CDR2 FQNEAQ. The CDR3 has 14 amino acids. This chain's CDR3 is CASSLARATDTQYF.

The V gene is TRBV27, the J gene TRBJ2-5; TCRdb names TRBD1, which stays unverified in the absence of DNA. The V gene's germline CDR1 is MNHEY and CDR2 SMNVEV (reference sequence). The CDR3 length is 18 residues. The CDR3 sequence is CASSSLLSRQGVQETQYF.

V and J are TRBV28 and TRBJ2-3; TCRdb reports TRBD2, a call that lacks DNA to check it against. The CDR3 runs 15 residues. Germline values: CDR1 MDHEN, CDR2 SYDVKM. This CDR3 is CASSLRREYTDTQYF.

The chain has TRBV4-1 and TRBJ2-1; TCRdb picks TRBD1, but there is no DNA to check that call. The CDR3 is 12 amino acids. Germline V gives CDR1 MGHRA, CDR2 YSYEKL. The CDR3 loop reads CASSPQGTEQFF.

The chain couples TRBV6-5 to TRBJ2-3. The CDR3 sequence is 18 residues long. Per the germline V gene, CDR1 is MNHEY and CDR2 is SVGAGI. The CDR3 protein is CASSYSGPNGVGTDTQYF.

The chain joins TRBV6-2 or TRBV6-3 to TRBJ1-1. This CDR3 spans 11 amino acids. Germline assignment: CDR1 MNHEY and CDR2 SVGEGT. CDR3 sequence reads: CASSRRTEAFF.

The J gene is TRBJ2-7, the V gene TRBV2; checking the TCRdb D call of TRBD1 is not possible without DNA. Germline values: CDR1 SNHLY, CDR2 FYNNEI. There are 12 residues in the CDR3. CDR3 region: CASTLAGGEQYF.

V usage is TRBV5-1 and J usage is TRBJ1-1; TCRdb reports TRBD1, a call that lacks DNA to check it against. This CDR3 has 13 residues. CDR1 SGHRS and CDR2 YFSETQ come from the germline V gene. The CDR3 spells CASSPQGATEAFF.

J is TRBJ1-2 and V is TRBV20-1; TCRdb proposes TRBD1, but this gene call is untestable without DNA. The CDR3 spans 13 residues. Germline loops: CDR1 DFQATT, CDR2 SNEGSKA (reference sequence). CDR3 amino acids: CSAWDSINYGYTF.

This chain uses TRBV11-2 with TRBJ2-7. The CDR3 covers 13 residues. In germline, CDR1 is SGHAT, CDR2 FQNNGV. CDR3 amino acids: CASSLNSAYEQYF.

V is TRBV4-1 and J is TRBJ2-3; TCRdb returns TRBD2, unconfirmable since there is no DNA. There are 18 residues in the CDR3. CDR1 is MGHRA, CDR2 YSYEKL, per germline. CDR3 sequence reads: CASSQERIAGLNTDTQYF.

This chain uses TRBV5-1 with TRBJ2-7. Germline V gene lookup returns CDR1 SGHRS and CDR2 YFSETQ. This CDR3 is 16 amino acids long. The CDR3 sequence is CASSLDFGTRSYEQYF.

CDR3 sequence: CATDPPGDTDTQYF. J is TRBJ2-3 and V is TRBV6-1; TCRdb names TRBD1, which stays unverified in the absence of DNA. CDR3 size: 14 residues. Germline CDR1 reads MNHNS; CDR2 reads SASEGT.

J is TRBJ2-7 and V is TRBV20-1; TCRdb's D gene call, TRBD1, goes unchecked for lack of DNA. The CDR3 sequence is 15 residues long. Germline values: CDR1 DFQATT, CDR2 SNEGSKA (reference sequence). CDR3 amino acids: CSAASPGTGVDEQYF.

V is TRBV6-5 and J is TRBJ1-4; the D call from TCRdb, TRBD1, cannot be confirmed without DNA. Germline V lookup: CDR1 MNHEY, CDR2 SVGAGI. The length of the CDR3 is 18 residues. CDR3 protein: CASSFSTAGTGIGEKLFF.

The chain joins TRBV3-1 to TRBJ2-5; TCRdb's assignment of TRBD1 cannot be checked, as there is no DNA. CDR3 length: 15 amino acids. Germline V lookup: CDR1 LGHDT, CDR2 YNNKEL (reference sequence). CDR3 loop: CASSQDRDAGGTQYF.

The gene calls are TRBV12-5 and TRBJ2-7. From germline, CDR1 is LGHNT and CDR2 FRNRAP. CDR3 length: 13 amino acids. CDR3 amino acids: CASGPRSSYEQYF.

V and J are TRBV5-1 and TRBJ2-1. Per the germline V gene, CDR1 is SGHRS and CDR2 is YFSETQ. The CDR3 consists of 14 residues. The CDR3 loop reads CASSTGGTYNEQFF.

The J gene is TRBJ2-2, the V gene TRBV28; TCRdb's D call, TRBD1, is unchecked because there is no DNA. Germline V gene sequence: CDR1 MDHEN, CDR2 SYDVKM. The CDR3 extends over 16 amino acids. The CDR3 loop is CASSFPRQGGTGELFF.

The chain couples TRBV9 to TRBJ1-2; absent DNA, TCRdb's TRBD1 call cannot be checked. This CDR3 spans 13 amino acids. Germline lookup yields CDR1 SGDLS and CDR2 YYNGEE. CDR3 sequence reads: CASSDMGESGYTF. The variable domain in full, completed from reference TRBV9 and TRBJ1-2, reads DSGVTQTPKHLITATGQRVTLRCSPRSGDLSVYWYQQSLDQGLQFLIQYYNGEERAKGNILERFSAQQFPDLHSELNLSSLELGDSALYFCASSDMGESGYTFGSGTRLTVV.

The rearrangement links TRBV12-3 or TRBV12-4 to TRBJ2-7; the TCRdb D gene call, TRBD1, has no DNA to confirm it. The length of the CDR3 is 13 residues. The CDR3 is CASSSPGAREQYF.

V is TRBV5-1 and J is TRBJ2-7; TCRdb picks TRBD1, but there is no DNA to check that call. CDR3 length equals 15 residues. Germline V gene sequence: CDR1 SGHRS, CDR2 YFSETQ. The CDR3 reads CASTGGTGGIYEQYF.

V is TRBV27 and J is TRBJ2-1; TCRdb returns TRBD1, unconfirmable since there is no DNA. The CDR3 has 14 amino acids. Germline CDR1 and CDR2: MNHEY and SMNVEV (reference sequence). CDR3 sequence: CASSWTGRDNEQFF.

The chain couples TRBV28 to TRBJ2-3; TCRdb's D call, TRBD2, is unchecked because there is no DNA. Germline V gives CDR1 MDHEN, CDR2 SYDVKM. The CDR3 consists of 15 residues. CDR3 residues: CASSPEARSADTQYF.

The chain employs TRBV27 and TRBJ1-4; TCRdb gives TRBD1 as the D gene, but with no DNA this cannot be confirmed. The CDR3 runs 15 residues. Per the germline V gene, CDR1 is MNHEY and CDR2 is SMNVEV (reference sequence). This chain's CDR3 is CASSLSVAQNEKLFF.